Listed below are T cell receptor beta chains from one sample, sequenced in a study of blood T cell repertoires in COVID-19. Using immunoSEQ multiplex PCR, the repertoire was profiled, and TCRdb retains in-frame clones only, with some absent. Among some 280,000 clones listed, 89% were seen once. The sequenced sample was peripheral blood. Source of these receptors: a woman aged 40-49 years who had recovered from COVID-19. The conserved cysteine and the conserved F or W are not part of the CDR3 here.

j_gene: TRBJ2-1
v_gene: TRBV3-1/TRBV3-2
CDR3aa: ASSQARLARSGANEQF

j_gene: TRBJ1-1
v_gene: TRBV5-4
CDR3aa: ASSLAVETEAF

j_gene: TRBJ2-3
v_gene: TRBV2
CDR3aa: ASLLAGAADTQY

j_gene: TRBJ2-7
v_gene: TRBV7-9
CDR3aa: ASTHSGNGMGSSYEQY

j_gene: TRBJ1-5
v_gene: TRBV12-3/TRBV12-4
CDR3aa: ASSAAGGQPQH

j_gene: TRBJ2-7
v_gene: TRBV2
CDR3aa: ASTPLAGVLTYEQY

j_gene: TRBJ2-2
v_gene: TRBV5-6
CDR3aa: ASSLGAAYTGELF

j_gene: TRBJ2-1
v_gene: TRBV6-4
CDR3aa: ASRPSGRNEQF

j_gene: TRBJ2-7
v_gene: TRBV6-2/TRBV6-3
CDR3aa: ASSTRTGSYEQY

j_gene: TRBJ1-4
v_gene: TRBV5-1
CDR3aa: ASSLGGQTTNEKLF

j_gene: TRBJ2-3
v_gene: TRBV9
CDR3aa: ASSGPHGLADTDTQY

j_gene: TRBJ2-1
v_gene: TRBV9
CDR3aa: ASTFGGNDGNEQF

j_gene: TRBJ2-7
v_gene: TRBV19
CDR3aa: ASSRTGGNEQY

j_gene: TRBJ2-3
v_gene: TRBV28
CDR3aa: ASSPPGDTTDTQY

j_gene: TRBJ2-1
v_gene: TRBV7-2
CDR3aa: ASSPPGEQF

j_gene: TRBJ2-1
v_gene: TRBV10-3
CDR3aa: AISESFGLAGGVGDNEQF

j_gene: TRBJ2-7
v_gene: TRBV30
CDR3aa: AWKASGAYEQY

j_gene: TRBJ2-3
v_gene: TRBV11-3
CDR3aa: ASSLTGKTDTQY

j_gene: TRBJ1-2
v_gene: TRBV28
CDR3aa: ASSLSAGGANYGYT

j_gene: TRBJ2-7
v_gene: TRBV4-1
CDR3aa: ASSPGTSLVQGEQY

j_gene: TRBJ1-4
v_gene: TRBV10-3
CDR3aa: AISDWEGDAEKLF

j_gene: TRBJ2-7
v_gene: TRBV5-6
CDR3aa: ASSAPGRWGSDSYEQY

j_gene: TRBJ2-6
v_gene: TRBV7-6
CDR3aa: ASSPTAGFGRAHSGANVLT

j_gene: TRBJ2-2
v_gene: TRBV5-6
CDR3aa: ASSFTSGNTGELF